This record covers a single T cell receptor beta chain. Its specificity is not known. This sample was included in a study of cytomegalovirus exposure and HLA in healthy donors. Study conclusions and caveats: In a later analysis, a genetic analysis reported fewer productive-TCR N-insertions in an Asian-associated ancestry cluster than the cohort average.

Germline trimming cut 3 bases from V and 5 bases from J; bases unmatched to any gene: 3. Germline values: CDR1 LNHDA, CDR2 SQIVND (reference sequence). This CDR3 has 14 residues. The PCR employed 60 Vbeta primers together with 13 Jbeta primers. Clones were sequenced by immunoSEQ multiplex PCR, and TCRdb holds only the in-frame ones, with some missing. The table includes about 200,000 clones, about 85% detected once. Sequencing used PBMCs. The chain carries TRBV19 and TRBJ2-5, with 10 bases fitting TRBD1. The receptor was derived from a woman in her fifties or sixties in good health and CMV-seronegative. The CDR3 region is CASSIDRGHETQYF. DNA for the CDR3: TGTGCCAGTAGTATTGACAGGGGGCACGAGACCCAGTACTTC.